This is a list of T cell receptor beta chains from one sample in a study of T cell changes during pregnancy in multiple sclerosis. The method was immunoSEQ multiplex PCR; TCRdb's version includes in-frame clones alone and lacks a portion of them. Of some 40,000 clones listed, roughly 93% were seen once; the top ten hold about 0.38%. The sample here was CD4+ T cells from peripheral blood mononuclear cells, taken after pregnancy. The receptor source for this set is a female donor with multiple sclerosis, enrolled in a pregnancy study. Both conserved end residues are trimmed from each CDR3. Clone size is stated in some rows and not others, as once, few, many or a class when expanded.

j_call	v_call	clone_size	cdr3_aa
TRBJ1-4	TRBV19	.	ASSGRTATNEKLF
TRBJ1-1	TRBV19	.	ASSISGNTEAF
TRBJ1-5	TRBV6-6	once	ASTGPGRDQPQH
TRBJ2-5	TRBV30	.	AWSRFLAGETQY
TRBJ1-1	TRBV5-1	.	ASSSPKFTDSNTEAF
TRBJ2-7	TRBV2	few	ASSAARAEQY
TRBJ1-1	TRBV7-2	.	AARRDSYTEAF
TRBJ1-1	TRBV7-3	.	ASSLTARHTEAF
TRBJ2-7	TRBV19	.	ATEGGDEQY
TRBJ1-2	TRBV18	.	ASSLKEGSRGYT
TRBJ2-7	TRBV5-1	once	ASSREGIGYEQY
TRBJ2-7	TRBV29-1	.	SAAPGQGEQY
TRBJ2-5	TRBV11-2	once	ASSPQGGETQY
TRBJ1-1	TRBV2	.	ASSLGGIDTEAF
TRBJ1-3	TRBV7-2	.	ASSLPGGNTIY
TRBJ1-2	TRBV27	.	ASKTSGINGYT
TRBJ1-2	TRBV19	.	ASTTTGATNYGYT
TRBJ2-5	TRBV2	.	ASSDRSGGTRTQY
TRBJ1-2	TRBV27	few	ASSLAGQNYGYT
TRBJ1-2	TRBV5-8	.	ASSPGTGGGYGYT
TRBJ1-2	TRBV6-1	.	ASSAGDDYGYT
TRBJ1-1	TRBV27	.	ASTRDGTVNTEAF
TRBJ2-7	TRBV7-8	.	ASSPRDTSYEQY
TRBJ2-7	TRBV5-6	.	ASSLVGTDSYEQY
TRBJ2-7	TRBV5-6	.	ASSQTTGYSYEQY
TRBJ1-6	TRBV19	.	ASSINPLLNSPLH
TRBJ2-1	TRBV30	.	AWSESGNEQF
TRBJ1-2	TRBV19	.	ASKEAGAINYGYT
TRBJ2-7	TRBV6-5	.	ASSRRTIPPYEQY
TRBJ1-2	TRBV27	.	ASSAPGQGFYGYT
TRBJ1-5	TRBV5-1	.	ASSIDSHAGQPQH
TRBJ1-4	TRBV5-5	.	ASSYRGGYEKLF
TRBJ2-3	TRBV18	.	ASSQLAGGSTDTQY
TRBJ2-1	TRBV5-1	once	ASSELAGVLQF
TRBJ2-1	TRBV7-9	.	ASSPPLSGGASSYNEQF
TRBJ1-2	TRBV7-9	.	ASSDSYINPNYGYT
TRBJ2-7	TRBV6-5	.	ATEDRGGTYEQY
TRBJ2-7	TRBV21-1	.	ASSTTEYEQY
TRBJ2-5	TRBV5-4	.	ASSGGGRQETQY
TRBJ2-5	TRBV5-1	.	ASSADRDRGYQETQY
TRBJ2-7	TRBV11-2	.	ASSRGQGTEQY
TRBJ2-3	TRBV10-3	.	AIRPGARAVTDTQY
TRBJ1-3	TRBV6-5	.	ASSYSTGTGNTIY
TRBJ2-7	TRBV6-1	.	ASRMRGATSYEQY
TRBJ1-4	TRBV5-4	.	ASSLGSGTTNEKLF
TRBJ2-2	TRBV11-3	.	ASRQETSGGRAGELF
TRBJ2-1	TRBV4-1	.	ASSQVGGVYNEQF
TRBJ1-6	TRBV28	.	ASSTGGGGYSPLH
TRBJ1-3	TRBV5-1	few	ASSLEGAAGNTIY
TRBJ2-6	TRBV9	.	ASSVRGDPGANVLT
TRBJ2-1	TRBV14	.	ASSQGTGDYNEQF
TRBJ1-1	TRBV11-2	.	ASSSLGQGTEAF
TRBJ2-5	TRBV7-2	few	ASSLLPIRETQY
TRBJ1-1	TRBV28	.	ASSLTTGKAF
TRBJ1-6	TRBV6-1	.	ASSEIVPAGRVSSPLH
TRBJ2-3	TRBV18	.	ASSRSVADTQY
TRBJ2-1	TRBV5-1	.	ASSLVGQSYNEQF